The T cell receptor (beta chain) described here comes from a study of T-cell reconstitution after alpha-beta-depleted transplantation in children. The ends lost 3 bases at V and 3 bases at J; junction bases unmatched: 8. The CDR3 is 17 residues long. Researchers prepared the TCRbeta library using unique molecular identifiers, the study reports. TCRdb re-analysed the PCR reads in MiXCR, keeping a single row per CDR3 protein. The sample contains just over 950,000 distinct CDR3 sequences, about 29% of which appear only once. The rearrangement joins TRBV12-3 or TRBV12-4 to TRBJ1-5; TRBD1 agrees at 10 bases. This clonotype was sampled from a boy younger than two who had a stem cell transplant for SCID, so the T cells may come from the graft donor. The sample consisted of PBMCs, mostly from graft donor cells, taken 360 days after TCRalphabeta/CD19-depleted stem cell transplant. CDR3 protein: CASSFLGQGGTNQPQHF. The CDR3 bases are TGTGCCAGCAGTTTTTTAGGACAGGGGGGAACCAATCAGCCCCAGCATTTT.